These 27 T cell receptor beta chains were all obtained from the same sample, sequenced in a study of metastatic and nonmetastatic thyroid tumors. TCRdb called clones again from the PCR reads with MiXCR. The repertoire holds about 14,000 clones, with approximately 12% as singletons. No treatment of any kind had been given to any patient before thyroid surgery. What was sequenced was blood. These receptors all come from a female donor with papillary thyroid cancer or a benign thyroid nodule (not recorded which). Some clones in this sample may be carry-over from other donors' samples.

This clone was recorded at least ten times. The V call is TRBV29-1, the J call TRBJ1-3; 12 bases are a match to TRBD1. The junction had 9 bases not matched to a gene; V was cut back by 8 bases and J by 7 bases. The germline CDR1 and CDR2 sequences are SQVTM and ANQGSEA. This CDR3 contains 14 residues. This chain's CDR3 is CSTGTGGGGNTIYF. The CDR3 DNA reads as TGCAGCACCGGGACAGGGGGCGGAGGGAACACCATATATTTT.

In this sample, this clone is medium-sized (0.01 to 0.1%). One end of the junction is discordant with germline, which a read error may explain. The J gene is TRBJ2-7, the V gene TRBV6-2 or TRBV6-3; D ambiguous. This CDR3 contains 13 residues. In germline, CDR1 is MNHEY, CDR2 SVGEGT. CDR3 bases: TGTGCCAGCAGTTACTCGTCTGGTCAATTGCAGACCTTC. As protein: CASSYSSGQLQTF.

The chain couples TRBV20-1 to TRBJ1-2; a possible D gene is TRBD1 (5 bases). There are 17 residues in the CDR3. CDR1 is DFQATT, CDR2 SNEGSKA, per germline (reference sequence). V gave up 2 bases and J gave up 4 bases, with 23 bases separating them. In DNA form, the CDR3 reads TGCAGTGCTAGACTCGGCGCCCTTAGGGGCCGGGTCTATGGCTACACCTTC. Its translation is CSARLGALRGRVYGYTF.

In this sample, this clone turned up many times. The chain joins TRBV5-1 to TRBJ2-5; TRBD1 agrees at 8 bases. Germline CDR1 reads SGHRS; CDR2 reads YFSETQ. The CDR3 contains 14 residues. Trimming at V came to 2 bases and at J to 4 bases, leaving 4 bases not matched to a gene. The CDR3 spells CASSFGRGLETQYF. CDR3 coding DNA: TGCGCCAGCAGCTTTGGCAGGGGGCTAGAGACCCAGTACTTC.

In the case of this clone: This may stem from a read error, because a much larger clone lies one nucleotide away. This rearrangement joins TRBV2 to TRBJ1-3; D ambiguous. Germline CDR1 SNHLY, CDR2 FYNNEI. The CDR3 covers 14 residues. The CDR3, as DNA: TGTGTCAGCAGTGGACGTAGCTCTGGAAACACCATATATTTT. This sequence encodes CVSSGRSSGNTIYF.

As to this clone: The sample carries other DNA sequences with the same CDR3. The rearrangement joins TRBV28 to TRBJ2-5; the D is unclear. V shed 8 bases and J shed 10 bases, with 23 bases lying between them. Germline lookup yields CDR1 MDHEN and CDR2 SYDVKM. This CDR3 has 14 amino acids. CDR3 nucleotide sequence: TGTGCCAGCTTTTCGGGTAGGTCGTTGGTAGTCCAGTACTTC. It translates to CASFSGRSLVVQYF.

This clone came up many times. The chain has TRBV11-3 and TRBJ2-5, with 7 bases fitting TRBD1. With V trimmed by 5 bases and J by 0 bases, 6 bases remained unmatched. There are 15 residues in the CDR3. The germline gives CDR1 SGHNT, CDR2 YENEEA. Here the CDR3 reads CASSPGTDNQETQYF. For the CDR3, the DNA is TGTGCCAGCAGCCCCGGGACAGACAACCAAGAGACCCAGTACTTC.

This clone was recorded at least ten times. J is TRBJ2-3 and V is TRBV5-1; 9 bases align to TRBD1. Germline CDR1 and CDR2: SGHRS and YFSETQ. The length of the CDR3 is 14 residues. Trimming at V came to 4 bases and at J to 5 bases, leaving 5 bases not matched to a gene. CDR3 protein: CASSEGQGKDTQYF. Written as DNA, the CDR3 is TGCGCCAGCAGCGAAGGACAGGGGAAAGATACGCAGTATTTT.

This clone is medium-sized (0.01 to 0.1%) in the sample. V and J are TRBV28 and TRBJ2-3; weak D call: TRBD2 (6 bases). Germline V lookup: CDR1 MDHEN, CDR2 SYDVKM. The CDR3 length is 13 residues. Deletions cut 5 bases from V and 6 bases from J, with 12 bases between. The DNA of the CDR3 is TGTGCCAGCAGTGAAGGGAGGACGGATACGCAGTATTTT. Its protein is CASSEGRTDTQYF.

The chain joins TRBV12-3 or TRBV12-4 to TRBJ2-3; 13 bases agree with TRBD2. The junction had 17 bases not matched to a gene; V was cut back by 5 bases and J by 15 bases. The CDR3 length is 16 residues. CDR3 in amino acids: CASSPSETSGGNRHYF. DNA for the CDR3: TGTGCCAGCAGTCCGAGTGAGACTAGCGGGGGGAATAGGCACTATTTT.

This clone was counted ten times or more. The sample holds other DNA sequences that translate to the same CDR3. The chain is built from TRBV7-2 and TRBJ1-6; D is perhaps TRBD1 (5 bases). There are 17 residues in the CDR3. V shed 0 bases and J shed 5 bases, with 14 bases lying between them. Germline V gene data show CDR1 as SGHTA and CDR2 as FQGNSA. The CDR3 spells CASSLAFWAGHNSPLHF. For the CDR3, the DNA is TGTGCCAGCAGCTTAGCCTTTTGGGCAGGGCATAATTCACCCCTCCACTTT. Full variable domain (outside the CDR3, taken from reference TRBV7-2 and TRBJ1-6): GAGVSQSPSNKVTEKGKDVELRCDPISGHTALYWYRQSLGQGLEFLIYFQGNSAPDKSGLPSDRFSAERTGGSVSTLTIQRTQQEDSAVYLCASSLAFWAGHNSPLHFGNGTRLTVT.

This clone is judged medium-sized (0.01 to 0.1%). V gene TRBV24-1 combines with J gene TRBJ2-1; no clear D gene. V lost 4 bases to trimming and J lost 2 bases, with 8 bases between them. Per the germline V gene, CDR1 is KGHDR and CDR2 is SFDVKD. CDR3 length: 14 amino acids. The CDR3: CATSERHPYNEQFF. The CDR3 DNA reads TGTGCCACCAGTGAACGGCACCCCTACAATGAGCAGTTCTTC.

This clone rates as large (0.1 to 1%). This chain links TRBV6-1 with TRBJ2-6; 8 nucleotides line up with TRBD1. This CDR3 has 17 residues. Germline V gene lookup returns CDR1 MNHNS and CDR2 SASEGT. V shed 4 bases, J shed 2 bases, and the junction held 7 bases outside the gene matches. The CDR3, as DNA: TGTGCCAGCAGTGGATTCGCAGGGGGCGCTGGGGCCAACGTCCTGACTTTC. It codes for CASSGFAGGAGANVLTF.

The sample holds many counts of this clone. This chain joins TRBV4-2 and TRBJ2-1, with 13 bases identical to TRBD2. CDR3 size: 19 residues. In germline, CDR1 is LGHNA, CDR2 YNFKEQ. The V segment lost 4 bases and the J segment 4 bases; nucleotides outside the gene matches: 13. Written as DNA, the CDR3 is TGTGCCAGCAGCCTAGGACTAGCGGGAGTTTGGGAGGCTTACAATGAGCAGTTCTTC. Protein product: CASSLGLAGVWEAYNEQFF.

By sample fraction, this clone is medium-sized. The chain is built from TRBV6-1 and TRBJ2-7; 8 positions match TRBD1. J was trimmed by 6 bases and V by 2 bases; bases with no gene match: 6. Germline loops: CDR1 MNHNS, CDR2 SASEGT. The CDR3 runs 14 residues. CDR3 sequence reads: CASSENPTGGEQYF. The CDR3 DNA follows: TGTGCCAGCAGTGAAAACCCTACAGGGGGCGAGCAGTACTTC.

On this clone itself: It may be a read error: a sequence one base away is much more abundant. This same CDR3 is encoded by further DNA sequences in the sample. This chain uses TRBV19 with TRBJ2-4, with D unresolved. The V gene lost 5 bases and the J gene lost 0 bases, with 20 bases spanning the gap. Germline CDR1 reads LNHDA; CDR2 reads SQIVND (reference sequence). This CDR3 has 18 amino acids. The CDR3, as DNA: TGTGCCAGTAGTCGTGAACCCAGTGGTGGTCTAGCCAAAAACATTCAGTACTTC. This translates into CASSREPSGGLAKNIQYF.

This clone has only one observation. The chain employs TRBV5-1 and TRBJ1-2; D ambiguous. V was trimmed by 4 bases and J by 7 bases, leaving 17 bases between them. Germline CDR1 is SGHRS and CDR2 is YFSETQ. This CDR3 has 14 amino acids. CDR3 sequence: CASSPSKESGGYTF. The CDR3 bases are TGCGCCAGCAGCCCATCAAAGGAATCGGGTGGCTACACCTTC.

This clone appeared many times. The V gene is TRBV20-1, the J gene TRBJ1-4; D unresolved. The CDR3 contains 13 residues. V was shortened by 4 bases and J by 0 bases, with 6 bases between the two germline ends. The V gene's germline CDR1 is DFQATT and CDR2 SNEGSKA (reference sequence). The CDR3 loop reads CSATGATNEKLFF. The CDR3 DNA is TGCAGTGCTACGGGTGCAACTAATGAAAAACTGTTTTTT.

In its sample, this clone ranks as medium-sized. The chain links TRBV10-3 to TRBJ2-7; TRBD2 agrees at 15 bases. Germline V CDR1 and CDR2: ENHRY, SYGVKD. The V segment lost 6 bases and the J segment 0 bases; nucleotides outside the gene matches: 3. The CDR3 runs 16 residues. The CDR3 is CAIRGTSGRSSYEQYF. In nucleotides, the CDR3 is TGTGCCATCAGAGGGACTAGCGGGAGGAGCTCCTACGAGCAGTACTTC.

This clone appeared a few times. The gene calls are TRBV19 and TRBJ2-5; D gene uncertain. The V gene lost 3 bases and the J gene lost 5 bases, with 13 bases spanning the gap. From germline, CDR1 is LNHDA and CDR2 SQIVND (reference sequence). This CDR3 contains 14 residues. The CDR3, as DNA: TGTGCCAGTAGTATTCTTATCGATGTCGAGACCCAGTACTTC. Protein sequence: CASSILIDVETQYF. The full variable domain, rest sourced from reference TRBV19 and TRBJ2-5, is DGGITQSPKYLFRKEGQNVTLSCEQNLNHDAMYWYRQDPGQGLRLIYYSQIVNDFQKGDIAEGYSVSREKKESFPLTVTSAQKNPTAFYLCASSILIDVETQYFGPGTRLLVL.

This clone was detected many times. The DNA of the CDR3 is TGCGCCAGCATAGGCGGGAGGAACAATGAGCAGTTCTTC. Encoded protein: CASIGGRNNEQFF. The gene calls are TRBV4-1 and TRBJ2-1, with 8 bases matching TRBD2. This CDR3 has 13 amino acids. The V gene's germline CDR1 is MGHRA and CDR2 YSYEKL. With V trimmed by 7 bases and J by 5 bases, 4 bases remained unmatched.

A few counts support this clone. A much larger clone is a single base away; this may be a read error. The rearrangement uses TRBV20-1 and TRBJ2-5; 11 bases map to TRBD2. CDR1 and CDR2 from the germline V gene are DFQATT and SNEGSKA (reference sequence). Unmatched junction bases numbered 5, after V lost 1 base and J lost 1 base. The CDR3 runs 16 residues. The CDR3 coding sequence is TGCAGTGCTAGAGTCGCGACTAGCGGGGTCCAAGAGACCCAGTACTTC. This sequence encodes CSARVATSGVQETQYF.

This clone was recorded once. At one of its ends the junction is not consistent with the germline gene, which may arise from a read error. The chain is built from TRBV2 and TRBJ1-5, with TRBD1 matching over 7 bases. The CDR3 runs to 16 residues. Germline-derived CDR1 and CDR2 are SNHLY and FYNNEI. The CDR3 spells CASSEEQTGTGQPQHF. Here the CDR3 DNA reads TGTGCAAGCAGTGAAGAACAGACAGGGACGGGGCAGCCCCAGCATTTT. Looking up the rest from reference TRBV2 and TRBJ1-5 gives the full variable domain: EPEVTQTPSHQVTQMGQEVILRCVPISNHLYFYWYRQILGQKVEFLVSFYNNEISEKSEIFDDQFSVERPDGSNFTLKIRSTKLEDSAMYFCASSEEQTGTGQPQHFGDGTRLSIL.

This clone has a count of ten or more. The chain combines TRBV6-5 with TRBJ2-2; TRBD2 matches at 11 bases. Germline V gene data show CDR1 as MNHEY and CDR2 as SVGAGI. With 7 bases clipped from V and 1 base from J, the junction kept 2 bases outside the gene matches. The CDR3 has 15 amino acids. CDR3 amino acids: CASITSGGNTGELFF. DNA for the CDR3: TGTGCCAGCATTACTAGCGGGGGGAACACCGGGGAGCTGTTTTTT.

This chain connects TRBV5-1 to TRBJ1-2; TRBD1 aligns across 10 bases. This CDR3 comprises 15 residues. Trimming removed 4 bases from V and 3 bases from J; junction bases left unmatched: 6. The germline V gene has CDR1 SGHRS and CDR2 YFSETQ. The CDR3 region has the DNA TGCGCCAGCAGCCGACAGGGGGCTCTAGACTATGGCTACACCTTC. Residues: CASSRQGALDYGYTF.

This clone is labeled medium-sized (0.01 to 0.1%). The chain links TRBV10-3 to TRBJ2-7; possibly TRBD1 or TRBD2 for D (6 bases each). V was cut by 8 bases and J by 6 bases, with 11 bases left in between. The V gene's germline CDR1 is ENHRY and CDR2 SYGVKD. CDR3 length: 11 residues. The CDR3 here is CAIGGGGEQYF. The DNA for the CDR3 is TGTGCCATCGGTGGAGGGGGCGAGCAGTACTTC.

This clone has a count of ten or more. V and J are TRBV7-9 and TRBJ2-2, with no clear D. CDR3 length equals 14 residues. V lost 5 bases to trimming and J lost 5 bases, with 12 bases between them. Germline V gene lookup returns CDR1 SEHNR and CDR2 FQNEAQ (reference sequence). The CDR3 region is CASSPRQWTGELFF. DNA for the CDR3: TGTGCCAGCAGCCCCCGTCAGTGGACCGGGGAGCTGTTTTTT.